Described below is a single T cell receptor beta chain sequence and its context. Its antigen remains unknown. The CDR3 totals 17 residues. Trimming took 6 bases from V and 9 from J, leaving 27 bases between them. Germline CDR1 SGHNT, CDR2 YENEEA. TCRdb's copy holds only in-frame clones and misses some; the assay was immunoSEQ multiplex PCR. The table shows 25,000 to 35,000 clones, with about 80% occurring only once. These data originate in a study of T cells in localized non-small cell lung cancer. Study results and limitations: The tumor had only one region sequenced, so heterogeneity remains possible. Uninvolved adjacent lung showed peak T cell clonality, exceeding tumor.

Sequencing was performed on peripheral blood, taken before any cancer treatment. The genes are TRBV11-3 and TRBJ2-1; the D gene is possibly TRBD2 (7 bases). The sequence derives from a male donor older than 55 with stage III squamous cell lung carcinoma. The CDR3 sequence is CASSSDTGHPPGGEQFF. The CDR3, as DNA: TGTGCCAGCAGTTCTGATACAGGGCACCCCCCGGGAGGTGAGCAGTTCTTC.